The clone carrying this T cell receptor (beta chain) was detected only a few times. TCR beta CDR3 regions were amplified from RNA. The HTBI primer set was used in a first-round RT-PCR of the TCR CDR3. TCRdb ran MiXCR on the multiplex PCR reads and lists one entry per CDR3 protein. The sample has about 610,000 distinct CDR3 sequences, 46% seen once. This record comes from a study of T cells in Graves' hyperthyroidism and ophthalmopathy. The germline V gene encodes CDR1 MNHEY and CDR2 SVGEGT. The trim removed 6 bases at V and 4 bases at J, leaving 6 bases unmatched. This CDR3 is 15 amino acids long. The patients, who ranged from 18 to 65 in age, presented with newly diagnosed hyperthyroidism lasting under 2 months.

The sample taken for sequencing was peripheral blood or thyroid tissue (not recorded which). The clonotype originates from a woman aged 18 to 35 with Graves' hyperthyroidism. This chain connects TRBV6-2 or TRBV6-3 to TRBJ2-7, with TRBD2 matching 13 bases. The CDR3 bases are TGTGCCAGCAGGAGGACTAGCGGGAGTGAATACGAGCAGTACTTC. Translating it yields CASRRTSGSEYEQYF.